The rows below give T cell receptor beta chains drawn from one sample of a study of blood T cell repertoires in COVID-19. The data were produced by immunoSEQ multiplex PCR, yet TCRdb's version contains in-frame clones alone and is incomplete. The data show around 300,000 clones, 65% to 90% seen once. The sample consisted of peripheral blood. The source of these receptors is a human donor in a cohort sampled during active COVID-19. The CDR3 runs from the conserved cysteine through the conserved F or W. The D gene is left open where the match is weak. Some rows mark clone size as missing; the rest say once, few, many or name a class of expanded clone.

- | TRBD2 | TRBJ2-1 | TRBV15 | TGTGCCCCCCAACCGCCGACTAGCGGGAGATACAATGAGCAGTTCTTC | CAPQPPTSGRYNEQFF
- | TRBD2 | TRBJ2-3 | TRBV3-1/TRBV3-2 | TGTGCCAGCAGCCCGACTAGCGCGGTATTCACAGATACGCAGTATTTT | CASSPTSAVFTDTQYF
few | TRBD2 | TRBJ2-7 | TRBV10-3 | TGTGCCATCAGTGGACGACTAGCGGGAGGCGAGCAGTACTTC | CAISGRLAGGEQYF
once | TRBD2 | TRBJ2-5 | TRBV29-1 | TGCAGCGTTGAAGATGAGTGGCTAGCGGGAGTGACCCAGTACTTC | CSVEDEWLAGVTQYF
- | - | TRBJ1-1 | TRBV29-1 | TGCAGCGTTTCCGGGGGATTGGTAGCTTTCTTT | CSVSGGLVAFF
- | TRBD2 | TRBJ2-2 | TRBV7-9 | TGTGCCAGCAGCCAGACCGAGACTAGCTATAACACCGGGGAGCTGTTTTTT | CASSQTETSYNTGELFF
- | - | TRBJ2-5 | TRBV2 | TGTGCCAGCGGGACAAGCCAAGAGACCCAGTACTTC | CASGTSQETQYF
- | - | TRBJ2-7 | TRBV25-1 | TGTGCCAGCTCTTGGCAGGGGGGCTACGAGCAGTACTTC | CASSWQGGYEQYF
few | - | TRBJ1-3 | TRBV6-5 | TGTGCCAGCAGTTATGCGCCAGGTTCTGGAAACACCATATATTTT | CASSYAPGSGNTIYF
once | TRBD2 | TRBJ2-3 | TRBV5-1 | TGCGCCAGCAGATCCGGGACTAGCGGACCCACAGATACGCAGTATTTT | CASRSGTSGPTDTQYF
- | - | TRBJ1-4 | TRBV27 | TGTGCCAGCAGTCAGAAACAGGGATCAACTAATGAAAAACTGTTTTTT | CASSQKQGSTNEKLFF
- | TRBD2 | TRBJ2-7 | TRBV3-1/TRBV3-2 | TGTGCCAGCAGCCGGAGTAGCGGGAGTTACGAGCAGTACTTC | CASSRSSGSYEQYF
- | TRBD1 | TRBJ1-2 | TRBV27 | TGTGCCAGCAGCGAGACAGGGAATGGCTACACCTTC | CASSETGNGYTF
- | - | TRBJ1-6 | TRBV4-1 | TGCGCCAGCAGCCAAGGGGAGCAGGCCCTTGGGTATTCACCCCTCCACTTT | CASSQGEQALGYSPLHF
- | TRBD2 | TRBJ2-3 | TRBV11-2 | TGTGCCAGCAGCTCCATAAGCGGGGTCCTGGTGAATACGCAGTATTTT | CASSSISGVLVNTQYF
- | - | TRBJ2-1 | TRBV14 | TGTGCCAGCAGCCAAGTGCAGGGCCTATACAATGAGCAGTTCTTC | CASSQVQGLYNEQFF
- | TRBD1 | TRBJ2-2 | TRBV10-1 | TGCGCCAATACGTCGGACAGGGGGCCCGGGGAGCTGTTTTTT | CANTSDRGPGELFF
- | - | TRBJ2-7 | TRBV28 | TGTGCCAGCAGTACCCTGCTCCGGGGGAAAAGGACTACGGAGCAGTACTTC | CASSTLLRGKRTTEQYF
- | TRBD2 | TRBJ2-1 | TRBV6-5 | TGTGCCAGCAGTTCCGGGGTAGCGGGAGCATATGAGCAGTTCTTC | CASSSGVAGAYEQFF
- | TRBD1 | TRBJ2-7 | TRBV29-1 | TGCAGCGTAGGGACAGGGATCAACGAGCAGTACTTC | CSVGTGINEQYF
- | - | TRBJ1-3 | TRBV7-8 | TGTGCCAGCAGCCCGGCGACAGCTTTCTCTGGAAACACCATATATTTT | CASSPATAFSGNTIYF
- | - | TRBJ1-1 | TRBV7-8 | TGTGCCAGCAGCCCCTCCAGGGTTAACACTGAAGCTTTCTTT | CASSPSRVNTEAFF
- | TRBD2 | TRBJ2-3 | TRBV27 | TGTGCCAGCAGACTAGCGGGAGGGAATACGCAGTATTTT | CASRLAGGNTQYF
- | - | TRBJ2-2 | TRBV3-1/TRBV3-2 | TGTGCCAGCAGCCAAGCTGTCGGGGAGCTGTTTTTT | CASSQAVGELFF
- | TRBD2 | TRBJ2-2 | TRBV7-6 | TGTGCCAGCAGCTCACGCCCTAGCGGAAACACCGGGGAGCTGTTTTTT | CASSSRPSGNTGELFF
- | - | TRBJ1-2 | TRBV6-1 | TGTGCCAGCAGTCAAGGAACCGGACAGTTCTACTATGGCTACACCTTC | CASSQGTGQFYYGYTF
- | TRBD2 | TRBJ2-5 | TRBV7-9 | TGTGCCAGCAGCTTAGGTTTCCTAGCGGGAGCGCAAGAGACCCAGTACTTC | CASSLGFLAGAQETQYF
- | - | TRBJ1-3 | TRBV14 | TGTGCCAGCAGGGTACTTGCCGGAAACACCATATATTTT | CASRVLAGNTIYF
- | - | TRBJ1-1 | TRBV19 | TGTGCCAGTAGTATTGGTCTGGGGGCAATGGGAGCTTTCTTT | CASSIGLGAMGAFF
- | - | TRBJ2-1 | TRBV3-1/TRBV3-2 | TGTGCCAGCAGCCTCGGGACATCCTACAATGAGCAGTTCTTC | CASSLGTSYNEQFF
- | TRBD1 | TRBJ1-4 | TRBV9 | TGTGCCAGCAGCGTATCCGGGACAGGGAGAGGGCGCAGGGAAAAACTGTTTTTT | CASSVSGTGRGRREKLFF
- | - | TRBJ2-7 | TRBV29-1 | TGCAGCGTTAATGAGGGAGGCTACGAGCAGTACTTC | CSVNEGGYEQYF
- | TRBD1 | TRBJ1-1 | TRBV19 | TGTGCCAGTAGTCCCACCGGGACAGGGATATACACTGAAGCTTTCTTT | CASSPTGTGIYTEAFF
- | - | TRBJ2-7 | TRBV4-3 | TGCGCCAGCAGCCAAGTTAGGAGTGGCACCTACGAGCAGTACTTC | CASSQVRSGTYEQYF
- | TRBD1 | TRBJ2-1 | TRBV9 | TGTGCCAGCAGCGTAGAGGGGGCCATCTACAATGAGCAGTTCTTC | CASSVEGAIYNEQFF
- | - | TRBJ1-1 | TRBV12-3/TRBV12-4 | TGTGCCAGCAGTGACAGGTTTGAAGCTTTCTTT | CASSDRFEAFF
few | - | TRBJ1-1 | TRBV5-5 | TGTGCCAGCAGCTTGGGACCAAAGGGGACTGAAGCTTTCTTT | CASSLGPKGTEAFF
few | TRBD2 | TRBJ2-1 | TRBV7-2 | TGTGCCAGCAGCCCTAGCGGGGTTTACAATGAGCAGTTCTTC | CASSPSGVYNEQFF
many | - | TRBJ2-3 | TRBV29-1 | TGCAGCGGATCGGGAGTAAGCACAGATACGCAGTATTTT | CSGSGVSTDTQYF
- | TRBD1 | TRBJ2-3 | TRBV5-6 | TGTGCCAGCAGCCCCCGGGACAGGCCAGGCCCAGATACGCAGTATTTT | CASSPRDRPGPDTQYF
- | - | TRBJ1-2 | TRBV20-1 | TGCAGTGCTAGTCTATCTCCGCAATCTAACTATGGCTACACCTTC | CSASLSPQSNYGYTF
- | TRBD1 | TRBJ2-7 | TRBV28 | TGTGCCAGCGTTGGGGGTGGGACAGGGAACGAGCAGTACTTC | CASVGGGTGNEQYF
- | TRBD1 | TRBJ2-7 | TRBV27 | TGTGCCAGCAGTTCTCTTCCGGGACAGGGTTCCTACGAGCAGTACTTC | CASSSLPGQGSYEQYF
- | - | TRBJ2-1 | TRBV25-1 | TGTGCCAGCAGTACACCAGGGGATTACAATGAGCAGTTCTTC | CASSTPGDYNEQFF
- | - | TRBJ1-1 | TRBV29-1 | TGCAGCGTTGGGTTTCCAGGGCCCACTGAAGCTTTCTTT | CSVGFPGPTEAFF
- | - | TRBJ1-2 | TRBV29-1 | TGCAGCGTTGGTGAGGAGGGCTACACCTTC | CSVGEEGYTF
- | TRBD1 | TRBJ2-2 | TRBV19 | TGTGCCAGTAGGCTAGGGACAGGGGGGTACACCGGGGAGCTGTTTTTT | CASRLGTGGYTGELFF
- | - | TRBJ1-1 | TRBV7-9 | TGTGCCAGCAGCTTAGTGACAGGCCTGGCCACTGAAGCTTTCTTT | CASSLVTGLATEAFF
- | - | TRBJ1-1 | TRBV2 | TGTGCCAGCAGCACAGGGAGAAACACTGAAGCTTTCTTT | CASSTGRNTEAFF
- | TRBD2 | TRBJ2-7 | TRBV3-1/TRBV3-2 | TGTGCCAGCAGCCAGAAAGGACTAGCCCCCTACGAGCAGTACTTC | CASSQKGLAPYEQYF
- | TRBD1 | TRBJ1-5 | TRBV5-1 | TGCGCCAGCAGCTCAGGGACAGGGAACAATCAGCCCCAGCATTTT | CASSSGTGNNQPQHF